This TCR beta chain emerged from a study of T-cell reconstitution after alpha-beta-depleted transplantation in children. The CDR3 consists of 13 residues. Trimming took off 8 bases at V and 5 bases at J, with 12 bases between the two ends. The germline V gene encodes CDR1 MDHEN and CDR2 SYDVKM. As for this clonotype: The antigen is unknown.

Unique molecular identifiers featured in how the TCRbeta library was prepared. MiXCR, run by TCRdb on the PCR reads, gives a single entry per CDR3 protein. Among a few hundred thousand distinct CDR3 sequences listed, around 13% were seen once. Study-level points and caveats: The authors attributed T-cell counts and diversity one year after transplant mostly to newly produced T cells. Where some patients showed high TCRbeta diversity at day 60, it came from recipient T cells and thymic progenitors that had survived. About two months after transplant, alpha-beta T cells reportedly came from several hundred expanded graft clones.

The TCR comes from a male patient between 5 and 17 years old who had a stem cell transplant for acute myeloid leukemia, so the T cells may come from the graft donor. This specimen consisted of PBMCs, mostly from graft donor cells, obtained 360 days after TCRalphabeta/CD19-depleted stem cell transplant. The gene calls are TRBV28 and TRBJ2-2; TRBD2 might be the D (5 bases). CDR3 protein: CASWASRTGELFF. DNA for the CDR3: TGTGCCAGCTGGGCTAGCCGGACCGGGGAGCTGTTTTTT. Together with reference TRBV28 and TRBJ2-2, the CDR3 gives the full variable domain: DVKVTQSSRYLVKRTGEKVFLECVQDMDHENMFWYRQDPGLGLRLIYFSYDVKMKEKGDIPEGYSVSREKKERFSLILESASTNQTSMYLCASWASRTGELFFGEGSRLTVL.